The entry below gives a single T cell receptor (beta chain) sequence along with its context. Its target is unknown. The data stem from a study of cytomegalovirus exposure and HLA in healthy donors. Study-wide points: A few CMV-associated chains were confirmed in vitro to be specific for CMV antigens.

Germline V gene lookup returns CDR1 KGHSH and CDR2 LQKENI. Trimming removed 2 bases at V and 4 bases at J, with 17 bases between. The CDR3 runs to 16 residues. The PCR ran on 60 Vbeta and 13 Jbeta primers. Clones were sequenced by immunoSEQ multiplex PCR, and TCRdb holds only the in-frame ones, with some missing. The sample holds roughly 120,000 clones, 77% seen once. The rearrangement joins TRBV18 to TRBJ1-1, with D unclear. Sequencing was carried out using PBMCs. This receptor was taken from a human donor in good health. The CDR3 sequence: CASSPVRRVYGTEAFF. Here the CDR3 DNA reads TGTGCCAGCTCACCAGTAAGGAGGGTTTACGGCACTGAAGCTTTCTTT.